This T cell receptor (beta chain) was recorded in a study of blood T cell repertoires in COVID-19. In the study overall: Sites across the United States, Italy and Spain contributed samples from acute and convalescent COVID-19. T cells, B-cell-depleted T cells, or PBMCs provided the cDNA or gDNA that served as material.

Per the original data handling: Researchers report that nucleated cell counts were estimated from reference gene primer amplification. Clones were sequenced by immunoSEQ multiplex PCR, and TCRdb holds only the in-frame ones, with some missing. V and J calls plus clone size are reproduced from that table; the DNA served to infer D and trimming. This sample has 150,000 to 200,000 clones, with 80% to 95% found just once. The specimen sequenced was peripheral blood. The clonotype originates from a woman aged 50 to 60 with acute or convalescent COVID-19.

The CDR3 here is CASSQVSSGGDGGELFF. In DNA form, the CDR3 reads TGTGCCAGCAGCCAAGTATCGAGCGGGGGGGACGGCGGGGAGCTGTTTTTT. This chain joins TRBV4-2 and TRBJ2-2; TRBD2 aligns across 10 bases. Germline CDR1 LGHNA, CDR2 YNFKEQ. The CDR3 is 17 residues long. Trimming took 1 base from V and 7 from J; bases not matched to a gene: 9.